Ten or more counts support the clone carrying this T cell receptor beta chain. Its target is unknown. The data stem from a study of T cells in Graves' hyperthyroidism and ophthalmopathy. Study at large: Peripheral blood was taken when the disease was first diagnosed, before any treatment began. Study conclusions and caveats: Blood also showed most of the thyroid clonotypes that were expanded above 0.001.

Germline V gene lookup returns CDR1 DFQATT and CDR2 SNEGSKA (reference sequence). This CDR3 has 15 amino acids. Between the trimmed V and J ends, which lost 4 bases and 7 bases, there was a span of 17 bases. The investigators amplified TCR beta CDR3 regions from RNA transcripts. An initial round of RT-PCR targeting the TCR CDR3 relied on the HTBI primer set. MiXCR, applied by TCRdb to the multiplex PCR reads, yields one record per CDR3 protein. The repertoire holds approximately 400,000 distinct CDR3 sequences, less than 20% seen once, with almost 8% in the top ten. The sequenced sample was blood. The genes are TRBV20-1 and TRBJ1-6; weak D call: TRBD1 (5 bases). The receptor was isolated from a woman younger than 30 with Graves' hyperthyroidism. The CDR3 is CSAILQVARNSPLHF. The DNA of the CDR3 is TGCAGTGCTATCCTACAGGTCGCGAGGAATTCACCCCTCCACTTT.